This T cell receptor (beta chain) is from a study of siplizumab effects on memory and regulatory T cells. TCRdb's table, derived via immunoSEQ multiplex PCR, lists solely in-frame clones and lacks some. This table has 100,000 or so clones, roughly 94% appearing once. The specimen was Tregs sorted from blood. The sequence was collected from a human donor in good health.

CDR3 protein: CASSVVGPMRTQYF. CDR3 DNA: TGCGCCAGCAGTGTGGTGGGCCCGATGAGGACCCAGTACTTC. The V and J genes are TRBV10-2 and TRBJ2-5, with unresolved D. Trimming left V 4 bases short and J 7 bases short, with 16 bases between. Germline assignment: CDR1 WSHSY and CDR2 SAAADI. The CDR3 extends over 14 amino acids.